The next 19 T cell receptor beta chains were all read from a single sample in a study of identifying expanded T cells in peripheral blood. Only in-frame clones appear in the TCRdb table, and some are missing; sequencing was by immunoSEQ multiplex PCR. The sample yields 100,000 to 150,000 clones, 86% seen once. The sample taken for sequencing was blood. These receptors were taken from a person aged 18-69 years in good health.

The chain employs TRBV29-1 and TRBJ1-2; 8 bases fit TRBD1. The CDR3 is made up of 13 amino acids. Germline assignment: CDR1 SQVTM and CDR2 ANQGSEA. V lost 5 bases, J lost 5 bases, and 7 bases stayed unmatched. The CDR3 is CSVIPDREYGYTF. In DNA, the CDR3 is TGCAGCGTTATTCCGGACAGGGAGTATGGCTACACCTTC.

This clone showed up just once. This chain links TRBV30 with TRBJ2-5, with TRBD2 identical over 11 bases. The V gene's germline CDR1 is GTSNPN and CDR2 SVGIG (reference sequence). This CDR3 has 17 residues. The J segment lost 2 bases and the V segment lost 1 base, leaving 9 bases of the junction unmatched. CDR3 in amino acids: CAWSAPKTSGVQETQYF. In DNA form, the CDR3 reads TGTGCCTGGAGTGCTCCTAAGACTAGCGGGGTTCAAGAGACCCAGTACTTC.

This clone was counted only a few times. V usage is TRBV4-1 and J usage is TRBJ1-2; D remains unclear. V gave up 1 base and J gave up 3 bases, with 12 bases separating them. The CDR3 is made up of 15 amino acids. Germline V gene data show CDR1 as MGHRA and CDR2 as YSYEKL. The CDR3 bases are TGCGCCAGCAGCCAAGGACGGCAGTGGCACTATGGCTACACCTTC. It translates to CASSQGRQWHYGYTF.

The chain recombines TRBV20-1 with TRBJ2-7; D is uncertain. The germline V gene has CDR1 DFQATT and CDR2 SNEGSKA (reference sequence). The CDR3 is made up of 11 amino acids. The ends were cut back, 6 bases at V and 5 bases at J, with 11 bases in the middle. The CDR3 DNA is TGCAGTGCACCCGACGGCCACGAGCAGTACTTC. Protein sequence: CSAPDGHEQYF.

This clone turned up a few times. The rearrangement joins TRBV30 to TRBJ2-3; no clear D. CDR1 is GTSNPN and CDR2 is SVGIG in the germline V gene (reference sequence). V was pared by 1 base and J by 6 bases, with 5 bases between. This CDR3 region has 11 residues. This chain's CDR3 is CAWSDQDTQYF. CDR3 sequence (DNA): TGTGCCTGGAGTGACCAGGATACGCAGTATTTT.

The rearrangement uses TRBV20-1 and TRBJ1-2; 8 positions match TRBD1. This CDR3 is built from 11 residues. Trimming took 5 bases from V and 6 from J; bases not matched to a gene: 2. The germline V gene has CDR1 DFQATT and CDR2 SNEGSKA (reference sequence). CDR3 DNA sequence: TGCAGTGCTCCGACAGGGGATGGCTACACCTTC. It codes for CSAPTGDGYTF.

This clone has more than one count but fewer than ten. The genes are TRBV28 and TRBJ1-4, with a weak D call TRBD1 (6 bases). V was trimmed by 5 bases and J by 16 bases, leaving 17 bases between them. This CDR3 is 12 amino acids long. Per germline, CDR1 MDHEN and CDR2 SYDVKM. Here the CDR3 DNA reads TGTGCCAGCAGTCGTCGCCGGGACATCGGGTTTTTT. Encoded protein: CASSRRRDIGFF.

This chain's CDR3 is CASSIGRVGNTEAFF. The CDR3 region has the DNA TGTGCCAGTAGTATAGGGCGAGTGGGGAACACTGAAGCTTTCTTT. The rearrangement joins TRBV19 to TRBJ1-1, with D uncertain. This CDR3 region has 15 residues. The germline V gene has CDR1 LNHDA and CDR2 SQIVND (reference sequence). V shed 1 base and J shed 1 base, with 10 bases lying between them.

The V and J genes are TRBV21-1 and TRBJ1-2; whether TRBD1, the table's D call, matches the DNA was not checked. TRBV21-1 is a documented pseudogene. This CDR3 has 19 residues. The CDR3 here is CASSKNGASRLYVTGGYTF. In nucleotides, the CDR3 is TGTGCCAGCAGCAAAAATGGCGCCAGCCGCCTCTATGTCACAGGCGGCTACACCTTC.

CDR3 in DNA: TGTGCCAGCAGTTCGGAAAGAGGCAAAGCTAACTATGGCTACACCTTC. Protein: CASSSERGKANYGYTF. This rearrangement joins TRBV28 to TRBJ1-2, with unresolved D. The CDR3 totals 16 residues. V lost 4 bases to trimming and J lost 0 bases, with 15 bases between them. Per germline, CDR1 MDHEN and CDR2 SYDVKM.

The CDR3, as DNA: TGTGCCAGCAGCCAAGACCCCTACGAGCAGTACTTC. This gives the protein CASSQDPYEQYF. V is TRBV4-2 and J is TRBJ2-7, with D uncertain. This CDR3 comprises 12 residues. Germline CDR1 and CDR2: LGHNA and YNFKEQ. V was trimmed by 0 bases and J by 2 bases, leaving 2 bases between them.

This chain joins TRBV2 and TRBJ1-5; 7 nucleotides match TRBD1. Germline CDR1 reads SNHLY; CDR2 reads FYNNEI. The CDR3 loop spans 16 amino acids. The V gene end was trimmed by 1 base and the J gene end by 0 bases; junction bases not matched to a gene: 3. The CDR3 spells CASSEGGQVSNQPQHF. CDR3 DNA sequence: TGTGCCAGCAGTGAAGGCGGACAGGTTAGCAATCAGCCCCAGCATTTT.

This chain uses TRBV28 with TRBJ2-1; D may match TRBD1 or TRBD2 (6 bases each). V was clipped by 6 bases and J by 2 bases, with 11 bases between them. This CDR3 is built from 14 residues. Germline values: CDR1 MDHEN, CDR2 SYDVKM. The CDR3 loop reads CASRGRDTYNEQFF. CDR3 in DNA: TGTGCCAGCAGGGGGCGGGACACCTACAATGAGCAGTTCTTC. Filled out from reference TRBV28 and TRBJ2-1, the complete variable domain reads DVKVTQSSRYLVKRTGEKVFLECVQDMDHENMFWYRQDPGLGLRLIYFSYDVKMKEKGDIPEGYSVSREKKERFSLILESASTNQTSMYLCASRGRDTYNEQFFGPGTRLTVL.

The count of this clone is one. The junction and the germline gene differ at one end; a read error may be behind it. The chain has TRBV2 and TRBJ2-3; TRBD1 matches 11 bases. The CDR3 has 15 amino acids. Germline-derived CDR1 and CDR2 are SNHLY and FYNNEI. CDR3 coding DNA: TGTGCCAGCAGTGAGAGGACAGGGGGCACCGATACGCAGTATTTT. It specifies CASSERTGGTDTQYF.

This clone was seen only once. This chain joins TRBV14 and TRBJ2-7; 12 bases fit TRBD1. The CDR3 sequence is 16 residues long. The germline V gene encodes CDR1 SGHDN and CDR2 FVKESK. J was trimmed by 5 bases and V by 0 bases; bases with no gene match: 5. This CDR3 is CASSQDPGQGAHEQYF. CDR3 sequence (DNA): TGTGCCAGCAGCCAAGATCCGGGACAGGGGGCGCACGAGCAGTACTTC.

The gene calls are TRBV7-9 and TRBJ1-6; D remains ambiguous. CDR1 and CDR2 from the germline V gene are SEHNR and FQNEAQ (reference sequence). V was pared by 1 base and J by 6 bases, with 4 bases between. The CDR3 length is 13 residues. The DNA of the CDR3 is TGTGCCAGCAGCTTAGGATCTAATTCACCCCTCCACTTT. Translated, it gives CASSLGSNSPLHF. The complete variable domain, with remaining parts taken from reference TRBV7-9 and TRBJ1-6, reads DTGVSQNPRHKITKRGQNVTFRCDPISEHNRLYWYRQTLGQGPEFLTYFQNEAQLEKSRLLSDRFSAERPKGSFSTLEIQRTEQGDSAMYLCASSLGSNSPLHFGNGTRLTVT.

The rearrangement uses TRBV7-6 and TRBJ2-5, with D possibly called TRBD1 or TRBD2 (5 bases each). CDR3 length equals 16 residues. In germline, CDR1 is SGHVS, CDR2 FNYEAQ. V lost 4 bases to trimming and J lost 5 bases, with 20 bases between them. The CDR3 DNA reads TGTGCCAGCAGCTCGACCAGGGCTCTAGCACAGGAGACCCAGTACTTC. Translating gives CASSSTRALAQETQYF. Variable domain in full (rest from reference TRBV7-6 and TRBJ2-5): GAGVSQSPRYKVTKRGQDVALRCDPISGHVSLYWYRQALGQGPEFLTYFNYEAQQDKSGLPNDRFSAERPEGSISTLTIQRTEQRDSAMYRCASSSTRALAQETQYFGPGTRLLVL.

This clone has just one count. The rearrangement joins TRBV7-6 to TRBJ1-1, with a possible D match to TRBD1 (6 bases). Germline V gene data show CDR1 as SGHVS and CDR2 as FNYEAQ. There are 14 residues in the CDR3. V lost 1 base and J lost 0, with 6 bases in between. This CDR3 reads CASSLGTVNTEAFF. The CDR3 nucleotides are TGTGCCAGCAGCTTAGGGACAGTGAACACTGAAGCTTTCTTT.

This clone was observed once. V gene TRBV5-4 combines with J gene TRBJ1-2; D gene unclear. CDR3 length: 15 amino acids. V was shortened by 2 bases and J by 1 base, with 12 bases between the two germline ends. Germline-derived CDR1 and CDR2 are SGHNT and YYREEE (reference sequence). The CDR3 reads CASSFIWGDNYGYTF. CDR3 bases: TGTGCCAGCAGCTTTATTTGGGGAGATAACTATGGCTACACCTTC.